Listed below are T cell receptor beta chains from one sample, sequenced in a study of T cells in Graves' hyperthyroidism and ophthalmopathy. TCRdb independently ran MiXCR on the multiplex PCR reads; one entry per CDR3 protein. The profile shows approximately 510,000 distinct CDR3 sequences, 35% to 50% of them singletons. The sequencing sample was made of peripheral blood or thyroid tissue (not recorded which). All receptors derive from an adult woman with Graves' disease, either hyperthyroidism or ophthalmopathy (not recorded which). The CDR3 runs from the conserved cysteine through the conserved F or W. D genes are given only for firm matches. For some rows the clone size is stated as once, few or many, or as a class when expanded; others skip it.

V	size	J	D	DNA	CDR3
TRBV5-5	once	TRBJ1-3	NA	TGTGCCAGCAGCAAACCAGACGGGACTGGGGGATCAAACACCATATATTTT	CASSKPDGTGGSNTIYF
TRBV14	many	TRBJ1-2	NA	TGTGCCAGCAGCAAGGGCCAGACCTATGGCTACACCTTC	CASSKGQTYGYTF
TRBV3-1	few	TRBJ1-1	NA	TGTGCCAGCAGCCGACTCGACAGGAACACTGAAGCTTTCTTT	CASSRLDRNTEAFF
TRBV2	NA	TRBJ1-6	NA	TGTGCCAGTACAGCGAACTATAATTCACCCCTCCACTTT	CASTANYNSPLHF
TRBV20-1	many	TRBJ2-7	TRBD2	TGCAGTGCTAGAGATCTCCTAGCGGGGTGGTACGAGCAGTACTTC	CSARDLLAGWYEQYF
TRBV15	NA	TRBJ2-5	NA	TGTGCCACCAGCAGGGACTACCAAGAGACCCAGTACTTC	CATSRDYQETQYF
TRBV2	few	TRBJ1-5	NA	TGTGCCAGCAGTTTAAGCGGGAGACAGATTACCCTTCAGCCCCAGCATTTT	CASSLSGRQITLQPQHF
TRBV29-1	NA	TRBJ1-1	TRBD1	TGCAGCGTCATCGAGACGTACAGGGGGCAAGGTACGGGGACTGAAGCTTTCTTT	CSVIETYRGQGTGTEAFF
TRBV7-8	NA	TRBJ2-7	TRBD1	TGTGCCAGCCGGACAGGGGAGGGCGGCTACGAGCAGTACTTC	CASRTGEGGYEQYF
TRBV10-3	NA	TRBJ1-3	TRBD1	TGTGCCATCAGTAAAAAACAGGGGACCAGCTCTGGAAACACCATATATTTT	CAISKKQGTSSGNTIYF
TRBV6-1	NA	TRBJ1-2	NA	TGTGCCGGCAACCGAGGTGGATCTCGTGGCTACACCTTC	CAGNRGGSRGYTF
TRBV7-9	NA	TRBJ1-1	TRBD1	TGTGCCAGCAGCCGGACAGGGTGGACTGAAGCTTTCTTT	CASSRTGWTEAFF
TRBV2	NA	TRBJ1-1	TRBD1	TGTGCCAGCAGTGAAGCGGAAGAGGGGGCTGGGGCTTTCTTT	CASSEAEEGAGAFF
TRBV19	NA	TRBJ2-5	TRBD2	TGTGCCAGTAGTGCCGAGACTAGCGGGAGGGCCCGGGAGACCCAGTACTTC	CASSAETSGRARETQYF
TRBV2	NA	TRBJ1-5	NA	TGTGCCAGCAGGGGAACAGTTAGCAATCAGCCCCAGCATTTT	CASRGTVSNQPQHF
TRBV7-2	NA	TRBJ2-3	NA	TGTGCCAGCAGCTTTTCTAACGTCGCAGATACGCAGTATTTT	CASSFSNVADTQYF
TRBV7-6	NA	TRBJ2-5	NA	TGTGCCAGCAGCTCCCCCTTTGCGGTTAAAGAGACCCAGTACTTC	CASSSPFAVKETQYF
TRBV7-9	NA	TRBJ2-7	NA	TGTGCCAGCAGCTTAGAGTATATGGGGGGCGTCGCTGGCGAGCAGTACTTC	CASSLEYMGGVAGEQYF
TRBV30	NA	TRBJ1-2	TRBD1	TGTGCCTGGAGTCGGACAGGGAACTACACCTTC	CAWSRTGNYTF
TRBV12-3/TRBV12-4	NA	TRBJ2-3	TRBD2	TGTGCCAGCAGTTTCGTGGCGGGAGGAGCGGGCACAGATACGCAGTATTTT	CASSFVAGGAGTDTQYF
TRBV6-5	many	TRBJ2-7	TRBD2	TGTGCCAGCAGTTACGGGACTAGCGCCTACGAGCAGTACTTC	CASSYGTSAYEQYF
TRBV10-3	NA	TRBJ2-2	NA	TGTGCCATCAGTGAGAGGACGGGTTGGACCGGGGAGCTGTTTTTT	CAISERTGWTGELFF
TRBV24-1	once	TRBJ2-1	TRBD1	TGTGCCACCAGTGATAACAGGGGGCCCTACAATGAGCAGTTCTTC	CATSDNRGPYNEQFF
TRBV10-2	NA	TRBJ2-5	NA	TGCGCCAGCAAGGGATGGGAAGAGACCCAGTACTTC	CASKGWEETQYF
TRBV20-1	NA	TRBJ2-6	TRBD1	TGCAGTGCTAGATTGGACAGGGGGCATTTCGAAGCTTTC	CSARLDRGHFEAF
TRBV7-8	NA	TRBJ1-2	NA	TGTGCCAGCAGCTTAGTCCCCCCCTCAGAGGGCTGTGGCTACACCTTC	CASSLVPPSEGCGYTF
TRBV5-1	NA	TRBJ2-7	NA	TGCGCCAGCAGGCAGTCGGGGGAATCCTACGAGCAGTACTTC	CASRQSGESYEQYF
TRBV7-9	many	TRBJ1-2	NA	TGTGCCAGCAGCTTGGAGCGTCGGGGCTATGGCTACACCTTC	CASSLERRGYGYTF
TRBV19	few	TRBJ1-1	TRBD1	TGTGCCAGTAAACAGGGGGAATCGAACACTGAAGCTTTCTTT	CASKQGESNTEAFF
TRBV12-3/TRBV12-4	NA	TRBJ1-1	TRBD1	TGTGCCAGCAGTGGGACAGTGAGCACTGAAGCTTTCTTT	CASSGTVSTEAFF
TRBV2	NA	TRBJ2-7	TRBD2	TGTGCCAGCAGTGAGCTGGCTAGCGGTGCCTACGAGCAGTACTTC	CASSELASGAYEQYF
TRBV12-3/TRBV12-4	NA	TRBJ2-5	TRBD1	TGTGCCAGCAGCTTACAGGGGGCTGACCAGTACTTC	CASSLQGADQYF
TRBV10-2	NA	TRBJ2-2	NA	TGCGCCAGCAAAGGGTCGGGGGACACCGGGGAGCTGTTTTTT	CASKGSGDTGELFF
TRBV7-7	few	TRBJ2-5	NA	TGTGCTAGCAGCTCCACCCGATCGGATGAAGCGACCCAGTACTTC	CASSSTRSDEATQYF
TRBV5-6	NA	TRBJ2-6	NA	TGTGCCAGCACCAGGATAGGTACCGGGGCCAACGTCCTGACTTTC	CASTRIGTGANVLTF
TRBV7-6	many	TRBJ2-2	NA	TGTGCCAGCAGCCTTCCCGGTTATCCCGGGGAGCTGTTTTTT	CASSLPGYPGELFF
TRBV5-4	many	TRBJ1-1	NA	TGTGCCAGCAGCTTGGTAGGAATAGGGGACACTGAAGCTTTCTTT	CASSLVGIGDTEAFF
TRBV6-1	many	TRBJ1-1	NA	TGTGCCCTGGGGGGAGCTTTCTTT	CALGGAFF
TRBV9	NA	TRBJ1-2	TRBD1	TGTGCCAGCAGCCCACGACCCGGGACAGGGGCTGGCTACACCTTC	CASSPRPGTGAGYTF
TRBV7-2	NA	TRBJ2-5	TRBD2	TGTGCCAGCAGCTTAGAAGTCTTTGGGACTAGCAGACAAGAGACCCAGTACTTC	CASSLEVFGTSRQETQYF
TRBV9	NA	TRBJ1-3	NA	TGTGCCAGCAGCTTAACCGGGACCGAGTATGGCTACACCATATATTTT	CASSLTGTEYGYTIYF
TRBV20-1	NA	TRBJ2-5	NA	TGCAGTGCTCCTCAGGGGCGGTCAGAGACCCAGTACTTC	CSAPQGRSETQYF